This entry lists 22 T cell receptor beta chains sequenced from one sample in a study of OX40 agonist ivuxolimab in advanced cancers. Generated by immunoSEQ multiplex PCR, the TCRdb table keeps only in-frame clones and is missing some. The repertoire has about 55,000 clones, about 80% of them found once; the top ten carry roughly 4.5%. The source material was CD4+ or CD8+ T cells sorted from blood, sampled in a trial of the OX40 agonist ivuxolimab. The receptors were sampled from an adult with an advanced solid tumor such as melanoma, head and neck, liver or kidney cancer.

The chain combines TRBV2 with TRBJ1-6; no definite D call. This CDR3 is 18 amino acids long. V gave up 0 bases and J gave up 0 bases, with 12 bases separating them. Germline CDR1 and CDR2: SNHLY and FYNNEI. This chain's CDR3 is CASSEASIRSSYNSPLHF. The CDR3 bases are TGTGCCAGCAGTGAAGCGTCAATAAGGAGCTCCTATAATTCACCCCTCCACTTT.

CDR3 sequence (DNA): TGTGCCAGTAGTATCGACAGGGAGAACTACAATGAGCAGTTCTTC. It specifies CASSIDRENYNEQFF. The gene calls are TRBV19 and TRBJ2-1; 7 positions agree with TRBD1. Germline V gene sequence: CDR1 LNHDA, CDR2 SQIVND (reference sequence). This CDR3 is built from 15 residues. V was clipped by 3 bases and J by 3 bases; unmatched bases: 5. Complete variable domain (other parts from reference TRBV19 and TRBJ2-1): DGGITQSPKYLFRKEGQNVTLSCEQNLNHDAMYWYRQDPGQGLRLIYYSQIVNDFQKGDIAEGYSVSREKKESFPLTVTSAQKNPTAFYLCASSIDRENYNEQFFGPGTRLTVL.

This chain joins TRBV6-5 and TRBJ1-1, with TRBD1 as a possible D gene (5 bases). The CDR3 is 14 amino acids. Germline V gene sequence: CDR1 MNHEY, CDR2 SVGAGI. Deletions cut 6 bases from V and 5 bases from J, with 16 bases between. In DNA, the CDR3 is TGTGCCAGCAGGTACACGCAGGGAGGGACTGAAGCTTTCTTT. Residues: CASRYTQGGTEAFF.

This clone was seen a handful of times. The J gene is TRBJ1-6, the V gene TRBV4-2; D is possibly TRBD1 (5 bases). Germline assignment: CDR1 LGHNA and CDR2 YNFKEQ. Trimming took 4 bases from V and 3 from J, leaving 13 bases between them. The CDR3 has 16 amino acids. CDR3 residues: CASSPSQGDYNSPLHF. CDR3 coding DNA: TGTGCCAGCAGCCCAAGTCAAGGGGACTATAATTCACCCCTCCACTTT.

This clone was picked up a small number of times. The chain recombines TRBV9 with TRBJ1-5; D unclear. The V gene lost 3 bases and the J gene lost 2 bases, with 6 bases spanning the gap. The CDR3 has 13 residues. Per germline, CDR1 SGDLS and CDR2 YYNGEE. The CDR3 here is CASSGAGNQPQHF. The CDR3 DNA reads TGTGCCAGCAGCGGTGCAGGCAATCAGCCCCAGCATTTT.

The V and J genes are TRBV5-6 and TRBJ2-7; 7 bases agree with TRBD1. J gave up 6 bases and V 0 bases, and 6 bases lay outside the gene matches. Germline V gene data show CDR1 as SGHDT and CDR2 as YYEEEE. The CDR3 consists of 14 residues. The CDR3 nucleotides read TGTGCCAGCAGCTTGGGACAGGGATTGGGCGAGCAGTACTTC. Amino acid sequence: CASSLGQGLGEQYF.

The rearrangement uses TRBV11-2 and TRBJ1-1, with D perhaps TRBD1 (5 bases). V lost 4 bases to trimming and J lost 0 bases, with 12 bases between them. Germline loops: CDR1 SGHAT, CDR2 FQNNGV. There are 15 residues in the CDR3. For the CDR3, the DNA is TGTGCCAGCAGCTCGATGGGGCGATTGAACACTGAAGCTTTCTTT. This gives the protein CASSSMGRLNTEAFF. Filled out from reference TRBV11-2 and TRBJ1-1, the complete variable domain reads EAGVAQSPRYKIIEKRQSVAFWCNPISGHATLYWYQQILGQGPKLLIQFQNNGVVDDSQLPKDRFSAERLKGVDSTLKIQPAKLEDSAVYLCASSSMGRLNTEAFFGQGTRLTVV.

A word on this clone: This CDR3 is missing its conserved last phenylalanine or tryptophan, likely due to a read error. This chain joins TRBV5-4 and TRBJ1-5; no definite D call. V shed 0 bases and J shed 5 bases, with 12 bases lying between them. CDR3 length: 15 amino acids. CDR1 SGHNT and CDR2 YYREEE come from the germline V gene (reference sequence). CDR3 DNA sequence: TGTGCCAGCAGCTTGGGGCCTACCTCTGATCAGCCCCAGCATCTT. Its protein is CASSLGPTSDQPQHL.

This sequence joins TRBV6-6 and TRBJ1-4, with D possibly TRBD1 on 5 matching bases. The CDR3 is 13 residues long. CDR1 and CDR2 (germline): MNHNY, SVGAGI (reference sequence). V was clipped by 2 bases and J by 7 bases, with 8 bases between them. CDR3 in DNA: TGTGCCAGCAGTTACCAGACAGTTGAAAAACTGTTTTTT. Translation gives CASSYQTVEKLFF.

In its sample, this clone was seen once. The genes are TRBV29-1 and TRBJ1-1; tentatively, D is TRBD1 (6 bases). Trimming took 2 bases from V and 1 from J, leaving 11 bases between them. The length of the CDR3 is 14 residues. The germline V gene has CDR1 SQVTM and CDR2 ANQGSEA. The CDR3 sequence: CSVETGNRNTEAFF. The CDR3 nucleotides read TGCAGCGTTGAAACAGGGAACCGGAACACTGAAGCTTTCTTT. The variable domain in full, with the rest retrieved from reference TRBV29-1 and TRBJ1-1, is SAVISQKPSRDICQRGTSLTIQCQVDSQVTMMFWYRQQPGQSLTLIATANQGSEATYESGFVIDKFPISRPNLTFSTLTVSNMSPEDSSIYLCSVETGNRNTEAFFGQGTRLTVV.

V usage is TRBV19 and J usage is TRBJ2-2; 9 bases line up with TRBD1. Trimming took 4 bases from V and 1 from J; bases not matched to a gene: 7. Germline V gene sequence: CDR1 LNHDA, CDR2 SQIVND (reference sequence). The CDR3 has 17 amino acids. Here the CDR3 reads CASSTRRQGGNTGELFF. Written as DNA, the CDR3 is TGTGCCAGTAGTACCCGAAGACAGGGGGGGAACACCGGGGAGCTGTTTTTT.

The chain recombines TRBV6-5 with TRBJ1-5; D remains unclear. This CDR3 is 13 amino acids long. In germline, CDR1 is MNHEY, CDR2 SVGAGI. The germline V and J ends were trimmed by 3 bases and 4 bases, with 7 bases remaining between them. The CDR3 reads CASSYMGNQPQHF. DNA for the CDR3: TGTGCCAGCAGTTATATGGGGAATCAGCCCCAGCATTTT.

This chain connects TRBV10-1 to TRBJ2-1; TRBD1 agrees at 8 bases. V shed 3 bases, J shed 12 bases, and the junction held 4 bases outside the gene matches. Germline CDR1 and CDR2: WNHNN and SYGVQD (reference sequence). This CDR3 is 12 amino acids long. In nucleotides, the CDR3 is TGCGCCAGCAGTGATGACAGGGGAGGGCAGTTCTTC. It specifies CASSDDRGGQFF.

The rearrangement links TRBV11-2 to TRBJ2-1, with 12 bases lining up with TRBD2. CDR3 length: 15 residues. V shed 6 bases and J 7 bases; nucleotides not matched to a gene: 7. Germline lookup yields CDR1 SGHAT and CDR2 FQNNGV. CDR3 bases: TGTGCCAGCAGTAGCCTAGCGGGGGGGCATAATGAGCAGTTCTTC. Amino acids: CASSSLAGGHNEQFF. Full variable domain (missing parts from reference TRBV11-2 and TRBJ2-1): EAGVAQSPRYKIIEKRQSVAFWCNPISGHATLYWYQQILGQGPKLLIQFQNNGVVDDSQLPKDRFSAERLKGVDSTLKIQPAKLEDSAVYLCASSSLAGGHNEQFFGPGTRLTVL.

The genes are TRBV14 and TRBJ1-4; the D gene is possibly TRBD1 (5 bases). The CDR3 loop spans 15 amino acids. Per the germline V gene, CDR1 is SGHDN and CDR2 is FVKESK. V lost 4 bases to trimming and J lost 0 bases, with 9 bases between them. The CDR3 sequence is CASSRQLATNEKLFF. Here the CDR3 DNA reads TGTGCCAGCAGCCGACAGCTTGCAACTAATGAAAAACTGTTTTTT.

This sequence joins TRBV6-7 and TRBJ2-5, with D unclear. TRBV6-7 is designated an ORF whose function remains uncertain. V was cut by 6 bases and J by 0 bases, with 11 bases left in between. The length of the CDR3 is 14 residues. The CDR3 loop reads CASRERAYQETQYF. The CDR3 DNA reads TGTGCCAGCAGGGAACGGGCCTACCAAGAGACCCAGTACTTC.

The chain links TRBV7-2 to TRBJ2-7, with D perhaps matching TRBD2 (5 bases). Germline CDR1 SGHTA, CDR2 FQGNSA. The ends were cut back, 5 bases at V and 2 bases at J, with 10 bases in the middle. CDR3 length: 13 residues. DNA of the CDR3: TGTGCCAGCAGCGCCCGGGGAGCCTACGAGCAGTACTTC. This gives the protein CASSARGAYEQYF.

The chain carries TRBV28 and TRBJ2-7, with D possibly called TRBD1 or TRBD2 (6 bases each). CDR3 length: 15 residues. Germline CDR1 is MDHEN and CDR2 is SYDVKM. V lost 6 bases to trimming and J lost 2 bases, with 17 bases between them. The CDR3 is CASRGAGQGTYEQYF. The CDR3 nucleotides are TGTGCCAGCAGGGGGGCGGGGCAGGGTACCTACGAGCAGTACTTC.

The chain combines TRBV29-1 with TRBJ1-4; the D is unclear. The CDR3 has 11 amino acids. V dropped 8 bases and J dropped 4 bases, with 8 bases sitting between them. Germline V gives CDR1 SQVTM, CDR2 ANQGSEA. The CDR3 DNA is TGCAGCTGCGGGTATAATGAAAAACTGTTTTTT. This translates into CSCGYNEKLFF.

The gene calls are TRBV15 and TRBJ1-5; D is ambiguous. CDR3 size: 14 residues. Germline CDR1 and CDR2: LNHNV and YYDKDF (reference sequence). The germline V and J ends were trimmed by 0 bases and 0 bases, with 3 bases remaining between them. This CDR3 reads CATSRDHSNQPQHF. In DNA, the CDR3 is TGTGCCACCAGCAGAGATCATAGCAATCAGCCCCAGCATTTT.

The V call is TRBV9, the J call TRBJ1-1; TRBD1 might be the D (6 bases). Trimming pared 0 bases from V and 0 bases from J, leaving 12 bases between. CDR3 length: 16 amino acids. Germline values: CDR1 SGDLS, CDR2 YYNGEE. The CDR3 coding sequence is TGTGCCAGCAGCGTAGGCTGGGGGGGCGTGAACACTGAAGCTTTCTTT. This translates into CASSVGWGGVNTEAFF. The whole variable domain, filled in from reference TRBV9 and TRBJ1-1, reads DSGVTQTPKHLITATGQRVTLRCSPRSGDLSVYWYQQSLDQGLQFLIQYYNGEERAKGNILERFSAQQFPDLHSELNLSSLELGDSALYFCASSVGWGGVNTEAFFGQGTRLTVV.

The chain carries TRBV27 and TRBJ2-3, with D perhaps given as TRBD1 or TRBD2 (5 bases each). The germline V gene encodes CDR1 MNHEY and CDR2 SMNVEV (reference sequence). The CDR3 covers 12 residues. V was clipped by 5 bases and J by 10 bases, with 13 bases between them. CDR3 region: CASSQTGGSQYF. Written as DNA, the CDR3 is TGTGCCAGCAGTCAGACTGGGGGATCGCAGTATTTT.